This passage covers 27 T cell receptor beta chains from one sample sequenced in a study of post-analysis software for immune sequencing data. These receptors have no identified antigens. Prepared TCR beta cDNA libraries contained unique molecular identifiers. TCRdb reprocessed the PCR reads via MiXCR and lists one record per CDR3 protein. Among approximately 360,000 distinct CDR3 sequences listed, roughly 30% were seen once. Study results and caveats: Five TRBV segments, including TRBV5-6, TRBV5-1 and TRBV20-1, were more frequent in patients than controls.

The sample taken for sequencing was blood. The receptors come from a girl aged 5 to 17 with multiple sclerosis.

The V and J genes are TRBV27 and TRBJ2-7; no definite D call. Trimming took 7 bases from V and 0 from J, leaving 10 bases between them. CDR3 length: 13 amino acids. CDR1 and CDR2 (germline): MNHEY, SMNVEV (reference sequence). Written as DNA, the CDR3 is TGTGCCAGCACCGGGTCCCACTCCTACGAGCAGTACTTC. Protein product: CASTGSHSYEQYF.

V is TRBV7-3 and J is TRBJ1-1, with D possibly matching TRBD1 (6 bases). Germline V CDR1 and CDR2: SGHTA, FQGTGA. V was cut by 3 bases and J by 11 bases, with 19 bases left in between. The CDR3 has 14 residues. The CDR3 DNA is TGTGCCAGCAGCTTGAACAGGGTCGGGGGTATCGCTTTCTTT. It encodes CASSLNRVGGIAFF.

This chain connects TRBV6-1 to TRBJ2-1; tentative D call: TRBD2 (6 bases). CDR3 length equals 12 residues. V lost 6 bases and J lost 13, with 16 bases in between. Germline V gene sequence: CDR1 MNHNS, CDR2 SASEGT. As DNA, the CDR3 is TGTGCCAGCAGAGAGACTAGTAGGAATCAGTTCTTC. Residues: CASRETSRNQFF.

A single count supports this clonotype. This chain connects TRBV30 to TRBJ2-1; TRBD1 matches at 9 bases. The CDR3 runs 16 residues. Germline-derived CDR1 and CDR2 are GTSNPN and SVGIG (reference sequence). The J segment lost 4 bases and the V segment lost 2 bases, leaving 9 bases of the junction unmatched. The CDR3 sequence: CAWSPPGTGIYNEQFF. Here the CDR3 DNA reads TGTGCCTGGAGTCCTCCCGGGACAGGGATTTACAATGAGCAGTTCTTC.

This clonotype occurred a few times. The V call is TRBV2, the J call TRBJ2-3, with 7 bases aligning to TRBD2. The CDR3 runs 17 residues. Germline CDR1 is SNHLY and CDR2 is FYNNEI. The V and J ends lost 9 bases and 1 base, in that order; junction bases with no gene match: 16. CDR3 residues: CARGSVDLTSGTDTQYF. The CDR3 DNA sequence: TGTGCCAGAGGTTCGGTAGACCTCACTAGCGGCACAGATACGCAGTATTTT.

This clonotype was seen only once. The CDR3 DNA reads TGTGCCATCAGCTCCGGACTAGCGGGGGGTGGGGCCAACGTCCTGACTTTC. The encoded protein is CAISSGLAGGGANVLTF. J is TRBJ2-6 and V is TRBV6-1; TRBD2 matches 14 bases. Germline loops: CDR1 MNHNS, CDR2 SASEGT. V lost 10 bases, J lost 3 bases, and 8 bases stayed unmatched. This CDR3 region has 17 residues.

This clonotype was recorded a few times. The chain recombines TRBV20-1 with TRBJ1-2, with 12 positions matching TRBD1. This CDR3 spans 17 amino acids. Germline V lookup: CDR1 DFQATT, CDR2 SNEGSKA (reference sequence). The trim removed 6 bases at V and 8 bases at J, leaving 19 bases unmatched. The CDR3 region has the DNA TGCAGTGCCCAATGGGACAGGGGGCGCGAGGGGTTTGTGGGCTACACCTTC. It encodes CSAQWDRGREGFVGYTF.

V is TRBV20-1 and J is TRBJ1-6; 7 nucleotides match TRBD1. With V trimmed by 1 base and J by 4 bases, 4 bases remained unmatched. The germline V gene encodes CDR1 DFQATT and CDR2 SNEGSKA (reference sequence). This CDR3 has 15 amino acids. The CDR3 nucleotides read TGCAGTGCTAGAGCCTCGGGACAGTATAATTCACCCCTCCACTTT. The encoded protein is CSARASGQYNSPLHF.

CDR3 in amino acids: CATSDSWGQGNSGANVLTF. The CDR3 nucleotides are TGTGCCACCAGTGATTCATGGGGACAGGGGAACTCTGGGGCCAACGTCCTGACTTTC. The gene calls are TRBV24-1 and TRBJ2-6, with 10 bases identical to TRBD1. The CDR3 is made up of 19 amino acids. Losses at the gene ends were 2 bases for V and 0 bases for J; bases not matched to a gene: 6. From germline, CDR1 is KGHDR and CDR2 SFDVKD.

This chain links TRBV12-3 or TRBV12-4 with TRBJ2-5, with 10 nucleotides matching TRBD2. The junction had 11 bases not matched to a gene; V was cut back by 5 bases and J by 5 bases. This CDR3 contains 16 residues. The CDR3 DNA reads TGTGCCAGCAGTGGCCCAACTAGCGGGGTAGGGGAGACCCAGTACTTC. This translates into CASSGPTSGVGETQYF.

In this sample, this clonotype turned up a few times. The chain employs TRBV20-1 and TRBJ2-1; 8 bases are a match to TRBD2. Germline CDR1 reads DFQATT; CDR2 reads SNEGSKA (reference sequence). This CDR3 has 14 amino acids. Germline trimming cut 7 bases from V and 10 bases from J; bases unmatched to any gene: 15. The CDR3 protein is CSVDGAGALREQFF. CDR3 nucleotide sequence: TGCAGTGTCGACGGAGCGGGGGCCCTCAGGGAGCAGTTCTTC.

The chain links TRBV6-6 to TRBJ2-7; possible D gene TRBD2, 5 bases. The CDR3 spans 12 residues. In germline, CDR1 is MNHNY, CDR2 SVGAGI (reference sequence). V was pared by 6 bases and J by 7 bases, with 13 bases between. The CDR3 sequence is CASRREGREQYF. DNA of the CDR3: TGTGCCAGCAGAAGGGAAGGGAGAGAGCAGTACTTC.

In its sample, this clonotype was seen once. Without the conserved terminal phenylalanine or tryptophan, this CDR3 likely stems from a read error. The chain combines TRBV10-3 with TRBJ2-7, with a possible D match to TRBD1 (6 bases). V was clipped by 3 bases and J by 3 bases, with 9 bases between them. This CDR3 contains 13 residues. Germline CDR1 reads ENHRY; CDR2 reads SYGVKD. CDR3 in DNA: TGTGCCATCAGTGATGTACAGGGCTACGAGCAGTACTCC. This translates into CAISDVQGYEQYS.

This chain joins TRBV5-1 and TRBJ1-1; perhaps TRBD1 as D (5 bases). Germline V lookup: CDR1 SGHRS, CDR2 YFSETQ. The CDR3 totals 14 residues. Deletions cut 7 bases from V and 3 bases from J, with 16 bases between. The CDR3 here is CASARQRGDTEAFF. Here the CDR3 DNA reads TGCGCCAGCGCGCGACAGAGAGGAGACACTGAAGCTTTCTTT. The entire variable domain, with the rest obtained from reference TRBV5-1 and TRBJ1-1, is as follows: KAGVTQTPRYLIKTRGQQVTLSCSPISGHRSVSWYQQTPGQGLQFLFEYFSETQRNKGNFPGRFSGRQFSNSRSEMNVSTLELGDSALYLCASARQRGDTEAFFGQGTRLTVV.

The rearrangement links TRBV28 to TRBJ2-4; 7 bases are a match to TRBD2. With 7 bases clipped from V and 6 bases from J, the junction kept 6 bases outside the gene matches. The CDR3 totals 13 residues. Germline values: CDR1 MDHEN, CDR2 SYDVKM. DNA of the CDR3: TGTGCCAGCAAGGGAGCGGGGATAAACATTCAGTACTTC. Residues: CASKGAGINIQYF.

The CDR3 reads CSATIGLFTYNEQFF. In DNA, the CDR3 is TGCAGTGCAACTATTGGACTTTTTACCTACAATGAGCAGTTCTTC. The gene calls are TRBV20-1 and TRBJ2-1, with D tentatively TRBD2 (5 bases). CDR3 size: 15 residues. V gave up 6 bases and J gave up 2 bases, with 17 bases separating them. Germline-derived CDR1 and CDR2 are DFQATT and SNEGSKA (reference sequence).

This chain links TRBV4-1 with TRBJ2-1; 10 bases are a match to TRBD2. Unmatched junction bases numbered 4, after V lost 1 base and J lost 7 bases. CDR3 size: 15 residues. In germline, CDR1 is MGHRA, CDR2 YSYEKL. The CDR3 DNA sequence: TGCGCCAGCAGCCAAGCAGCGGGGGGGGGTAATGAGCAGTTCTTC. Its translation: CASSQAAGGGNEQFF.

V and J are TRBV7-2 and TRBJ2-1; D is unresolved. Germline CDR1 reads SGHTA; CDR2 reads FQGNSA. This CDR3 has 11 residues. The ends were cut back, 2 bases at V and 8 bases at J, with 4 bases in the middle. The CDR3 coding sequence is TGTGCCAGCAGCTTATTCTATGAGCAGTTCTTC. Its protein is CASSLFYEQFF. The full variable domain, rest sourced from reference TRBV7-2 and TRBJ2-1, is GAGVSQSPSNKVTEKGKDVELRCDPISGHTALYWYRQSLGQGLEFLIYFQGNSAPDKSGLPSDRFSAERTGGSVSTLTIQRTQQEDSAVYLCASSLFYEQFFGPGTRLTVL.

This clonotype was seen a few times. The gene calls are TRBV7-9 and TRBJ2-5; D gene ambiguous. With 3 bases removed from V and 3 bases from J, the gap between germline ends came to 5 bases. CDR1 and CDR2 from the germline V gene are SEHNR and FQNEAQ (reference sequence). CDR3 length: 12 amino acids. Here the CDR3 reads CASSFTEETQYF. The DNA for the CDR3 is TGTGCCAGCAGCTTTACGGAAGAGACCCAGTACTTC.

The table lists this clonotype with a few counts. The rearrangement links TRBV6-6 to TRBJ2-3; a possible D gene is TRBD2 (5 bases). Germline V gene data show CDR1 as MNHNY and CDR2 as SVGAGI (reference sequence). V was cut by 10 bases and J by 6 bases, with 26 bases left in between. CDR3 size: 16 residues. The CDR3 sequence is CATQRGLTLGIDTQYF. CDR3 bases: TGTGCCACCCAAAGAGGGTTGACACTTGGCATCGATACGCAGTATTTT.

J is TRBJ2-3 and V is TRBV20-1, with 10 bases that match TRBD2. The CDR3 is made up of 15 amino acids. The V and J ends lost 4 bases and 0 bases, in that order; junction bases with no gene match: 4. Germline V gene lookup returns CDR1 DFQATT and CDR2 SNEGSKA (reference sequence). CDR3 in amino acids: CSATNSGGSTDTQYF. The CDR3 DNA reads TGCAGTGCTACGAATAGCGGGGGGAGCACAGATACGCAGTATTTT.

CDR3 sequence reads: CAISESATTQYF. For the CDR3, the DNA is TGTGCCATCAGTGAGTCTGCCACAACGCAGTATTTT. This chain links TRBV10-3 with TRBJ2-3; D ambiguous. CDR3 length: 12 amino acids. CDR1 is ENHRY, CDR2 SYGVKD, per germline. V lost 0 bases and J lost 9, with 7 bases in between.

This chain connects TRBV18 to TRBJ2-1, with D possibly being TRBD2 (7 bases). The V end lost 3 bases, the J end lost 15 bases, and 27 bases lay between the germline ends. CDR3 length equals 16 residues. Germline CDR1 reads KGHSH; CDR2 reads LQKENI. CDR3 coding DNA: TGTGCCAGCTCACCCCAAAGGGGGGGGTCCGGGCCATGGGGGTTCTTC. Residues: CASSPQRGGSGPWGFF.

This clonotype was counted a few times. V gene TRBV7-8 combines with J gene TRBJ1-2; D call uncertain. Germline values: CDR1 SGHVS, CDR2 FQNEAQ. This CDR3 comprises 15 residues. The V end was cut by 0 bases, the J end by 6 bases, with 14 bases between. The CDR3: CASSLALTGIDGYTF. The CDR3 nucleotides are TGTGCCAGCAGCTTAGCGCTTACGGGTATCGATGGCTACACCTTC.

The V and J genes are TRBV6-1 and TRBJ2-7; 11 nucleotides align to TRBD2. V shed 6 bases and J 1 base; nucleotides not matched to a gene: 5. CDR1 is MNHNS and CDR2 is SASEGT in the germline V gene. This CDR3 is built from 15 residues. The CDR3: CASRASSGGSYEQYF. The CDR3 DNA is TGTGCCAGCAGGGCCTCTAGCGGGGGGTCCTACGAGCAGTACTTC.

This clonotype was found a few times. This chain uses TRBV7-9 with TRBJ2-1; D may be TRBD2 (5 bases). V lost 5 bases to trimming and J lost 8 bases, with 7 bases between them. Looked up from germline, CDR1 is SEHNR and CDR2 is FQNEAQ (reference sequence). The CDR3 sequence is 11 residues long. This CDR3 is CASSKDYEQFF. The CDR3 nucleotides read TGTGCCAGCAGCAAGGACTATGAGCAGTTCTTC.

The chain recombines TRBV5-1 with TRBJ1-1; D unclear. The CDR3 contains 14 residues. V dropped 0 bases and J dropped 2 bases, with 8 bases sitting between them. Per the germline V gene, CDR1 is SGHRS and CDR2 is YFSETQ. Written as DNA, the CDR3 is TGCGCCAGCAGCTTGGGGCACGCTAACACTGAAGCTTTCTTT. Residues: CASSLGHANTEAFF.